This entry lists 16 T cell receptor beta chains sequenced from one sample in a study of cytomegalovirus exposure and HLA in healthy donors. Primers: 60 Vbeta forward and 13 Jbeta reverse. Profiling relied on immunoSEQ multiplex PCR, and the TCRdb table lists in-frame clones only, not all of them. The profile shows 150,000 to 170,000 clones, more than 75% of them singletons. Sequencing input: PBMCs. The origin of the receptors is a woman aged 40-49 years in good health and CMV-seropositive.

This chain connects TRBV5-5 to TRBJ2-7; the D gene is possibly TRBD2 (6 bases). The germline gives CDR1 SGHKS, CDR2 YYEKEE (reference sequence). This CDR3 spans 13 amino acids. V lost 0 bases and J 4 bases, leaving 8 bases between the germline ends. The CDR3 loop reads CASSLVGGYEQYF. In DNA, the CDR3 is TGTGCCAGCAGCTTGGTCGGGGGTTACGAGCAGTACTTC.

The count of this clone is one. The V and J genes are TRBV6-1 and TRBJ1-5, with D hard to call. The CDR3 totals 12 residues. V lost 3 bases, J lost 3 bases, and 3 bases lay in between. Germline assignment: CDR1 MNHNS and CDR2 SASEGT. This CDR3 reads CASSDHNQPQHF. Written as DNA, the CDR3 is TGTGCCAGCAGTGACCACAATCAGCCCCAGCATTTT.

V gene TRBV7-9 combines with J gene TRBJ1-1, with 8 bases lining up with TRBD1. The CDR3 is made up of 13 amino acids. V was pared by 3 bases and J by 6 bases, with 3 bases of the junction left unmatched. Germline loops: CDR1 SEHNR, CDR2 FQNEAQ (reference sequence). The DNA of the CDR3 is TGTGCCAGCAGCTTGACAGGGGCAGCTGAAGCTTTCTTT. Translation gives CASSLTGAAEAFF.

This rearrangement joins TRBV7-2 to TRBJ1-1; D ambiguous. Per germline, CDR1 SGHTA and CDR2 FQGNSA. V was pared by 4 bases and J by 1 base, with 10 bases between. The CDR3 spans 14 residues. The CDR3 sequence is CASSSGLPNTEAFF. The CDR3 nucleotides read TGTGCCAGCAGCTCCGGACTGCCGAACACTGAAGCTTTCTTT.

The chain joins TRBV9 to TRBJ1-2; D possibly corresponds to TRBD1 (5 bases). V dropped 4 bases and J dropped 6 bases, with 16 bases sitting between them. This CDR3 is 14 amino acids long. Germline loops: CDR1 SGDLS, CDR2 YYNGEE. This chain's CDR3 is CASSSRGGWDGYTF. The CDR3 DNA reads TGTGCCAGCAGCTCACGTGGGGGGTGGGATGGCTACACCTTC.

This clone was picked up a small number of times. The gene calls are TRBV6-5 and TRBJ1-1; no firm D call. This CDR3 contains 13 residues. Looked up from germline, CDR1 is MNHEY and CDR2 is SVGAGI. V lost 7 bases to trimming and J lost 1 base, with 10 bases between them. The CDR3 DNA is TGTGCCAGCACCTCTCACGGGAACACTGAAGCTTTCTTT. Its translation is CASTSHGNTEAFF.

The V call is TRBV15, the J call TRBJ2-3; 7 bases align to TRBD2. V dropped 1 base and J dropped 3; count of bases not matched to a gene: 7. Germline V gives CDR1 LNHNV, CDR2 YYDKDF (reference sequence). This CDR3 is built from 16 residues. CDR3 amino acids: CATSRGEGGRTDTQYF. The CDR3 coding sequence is TGTGCCACCAGCAGAGGTGAGGGAGGGAGGACAGATACGCAGTATTTT.

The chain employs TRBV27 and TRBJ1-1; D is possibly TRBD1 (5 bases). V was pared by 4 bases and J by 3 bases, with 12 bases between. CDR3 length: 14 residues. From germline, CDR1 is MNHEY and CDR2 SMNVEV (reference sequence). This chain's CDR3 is CASSWGRVDTEAFF. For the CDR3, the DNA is TGTGCCAGCAGTTGGGGCAGGGTCGACACTGAAGCTTTCTTT.

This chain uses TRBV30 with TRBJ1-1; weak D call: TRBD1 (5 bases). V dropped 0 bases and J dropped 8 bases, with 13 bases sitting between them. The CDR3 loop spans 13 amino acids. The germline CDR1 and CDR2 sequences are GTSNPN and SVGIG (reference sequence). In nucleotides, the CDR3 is TGTGCCTGGAGTGTCTGGGACTCCAAAGAAGCTTTCTTT. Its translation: CAWSVWDSKEAFF.

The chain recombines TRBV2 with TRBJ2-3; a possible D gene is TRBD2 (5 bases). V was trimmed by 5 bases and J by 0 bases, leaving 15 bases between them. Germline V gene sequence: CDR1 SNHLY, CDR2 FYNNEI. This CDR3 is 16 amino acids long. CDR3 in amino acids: CASSRSGGSSTDTQYF. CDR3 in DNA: TGTGCCAGCAGTAGGAGCGGAGGCTCAAGCACAGATACGCAGTATTTT.

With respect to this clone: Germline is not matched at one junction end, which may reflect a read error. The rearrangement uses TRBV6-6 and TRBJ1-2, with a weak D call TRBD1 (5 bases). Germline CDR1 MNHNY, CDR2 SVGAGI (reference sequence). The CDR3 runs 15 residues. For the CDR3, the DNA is TGTGCCAGCAGTTATCCGGGGGAGGTTAGCTATGGCCACACCTTC. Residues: CASSYPGEVSYGHTF.

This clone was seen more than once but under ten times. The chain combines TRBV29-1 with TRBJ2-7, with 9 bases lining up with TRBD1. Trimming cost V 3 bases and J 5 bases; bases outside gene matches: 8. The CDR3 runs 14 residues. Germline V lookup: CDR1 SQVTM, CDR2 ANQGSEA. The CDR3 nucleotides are TGCAGCGTTGAGGGAGGGGACAGGGTTGACGAGCAGTACTTC. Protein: CSVEGGDRVDEQYF.

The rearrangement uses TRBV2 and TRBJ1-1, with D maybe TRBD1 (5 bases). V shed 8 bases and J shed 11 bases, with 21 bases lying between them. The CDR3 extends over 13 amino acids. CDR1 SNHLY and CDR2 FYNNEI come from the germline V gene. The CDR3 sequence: CASVIGWGGRAFF. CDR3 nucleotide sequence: TGTGCCAGCGTGATTGGGTGGGGGGGTAGGGCTTTCTTT.

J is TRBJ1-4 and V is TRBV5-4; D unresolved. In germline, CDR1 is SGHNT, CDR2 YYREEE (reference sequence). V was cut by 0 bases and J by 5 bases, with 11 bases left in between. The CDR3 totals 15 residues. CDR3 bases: TGTGCCAGCAGCTTGGGAAGGTCGGGGAATGAAAAACTGTTTTTT. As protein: CASSLGRSGNEKLFF.

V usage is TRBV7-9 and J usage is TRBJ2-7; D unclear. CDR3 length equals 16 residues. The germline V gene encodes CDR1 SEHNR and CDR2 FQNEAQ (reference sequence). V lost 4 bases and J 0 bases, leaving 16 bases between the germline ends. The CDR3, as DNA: TGTGCCAGCAGCTCCTCTAAAGCAGGCTACTCCTACGAGCAGTACTTC. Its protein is CASSSSKAGYSYEQYF.

In nucleotides, the CDR3 is TGTGCCAGCAGCGTAGCGGCTAGCGGGAGAAACACAGATACGCAGTATTTT. This encodes CASSVAASGRNTDTQYF. This chain uses TRBV9 with TRBJ2-3, with 10 nucleotides matching TRBD2. Per germline, CDR1 SGDLS and CDR2 YYNGEE. The CDR3 runs 17 residues. With V trimmed by 0 bases and J by 2 bases, 6 bases remained unmatched.